The 9 T cell receptor beta chains presented below share a single source sample, sequenced in a study of cytomegalovirus exposure and HLA in healthy donors. This PCR relied on a set of 60 Vbeta primers and 13 Jbeta primers. This table comes from immunoSEQ multiplex PCR, and its TCRdb copy is limited to in-frame clones, with some not included. The top ten hold 5% to 6.5% of the sample, which has around 100,000 clones, roughly 79% seen once. The specimen was PBMCs. These receptors came from a man in his 60s in good health and CMV-seropositive.

The chain recombines TRBV11-2 with TRBJ1-2; D is undetermined. V lost 5 bases to trimming and J lost 3 bases, with 13 bases between them. Germline CDR1 reads SGHAT; CDR2 reads FQNNGV. CDR3 length: 14 residues. CDR3 coding DNA: TGTGCCAGCAGCCCGGCGGTGCGAGACTATGGCTACACCTTC. Translation: CASSPAVRDYGYTF.

The V gene is TRBV27, the J gene TRBJ1-6; 7 nucleotides align to TRBD1. This CDR3 has 14 amino acids. The V segment lost 6 bases and the J segment 8 bases; nucleotides outside the gene matches: 7. Germline V lookup: CDR1 MNHEY, CDR2 SMNVEV (reference sequence). The CDR3 loop reads CASRPTGVDSPLHF. The DNA of the CDR3 is TGTGCCAGCAGACCTACAGGGGTGGATTCACCCCTCCACTTT.

This clone was counted a few times. The J gene is TRBJ1-1, the V gene TRBV21-1; the table's D call, TRBD1, was not checked against the DNA. TRBV21-1 is labeled a pseudogene. The CDR3 runs to 14 residues. The CDR3 sequence: CASKRDREGTEAFF. For the CDR3, the DNA is TGTGCCAGCAAACGGGACAGGGAGGGGACTGAAGCTTTCTTT.

The rearrangement joins TRBV7-8 to TRBJ2-5, with 12 positions matching TRBD1. The tail of the sequence fits TRBJ2-7 better, so the J call may be wrong. The CDR3 consists of 14 residues. CDR1 and CDR2 from the germline V gene are SGHVS and FQNEAQ. CDR3 protein: CASGGTGGLLEQYF. The CDR3 bases are TGTGCCAGCGGGGGGACAGGGGGCTTACTCGAGCAGTACTTC.

This rearrangement joins TRBV19 to TRBJ2-2, with D possibly TRBD1 on 6 matching bases. The CDR3 covers 16 residues. The V end lost 1 base, the J end lost 6 bases, and 15 bases lay between the germline ends. Germline V lookup: CDR1 LNHDA, CDR2 SQIVND (reference sequence). CDR3 sequence: CASSIVPGAGAGELFF. CDR3 DNA sequence: TGTGCCAGTAGTATAGTCCCAGGGGCAGGCGCCGGGGAGCTGTTTTTT. Complete variable domain (other parts from reference TRBV19 and TRBJ2-2): DGGITQSPKYLFRKEGQNVTLSCEQNLNHDAMYWYRQDPGQGLRLIYYSQIVNDFQKGDIAEGYSVSREKKESFPLTVTSAQKNPTAFYLCASSIVPGAGAGELFFGEGSRLTVL.

This chain connects TRBV25-1 to TRBJ1-4, with D perhaps matching TRBD1 (5 bases). Per germline, CDR1 MGHDK and CDR2 SYGVNS. Trimming stripped 5 bases from V and 3 bases from J, with 16 bases between. The CDR3 is made up of 16 amino acids. CDR3 DNA: TGTGCCAGCAGTTTCCGGACCGGGGGGGCTAATGAAAAACTGTTTTTT. This sequence encodes CASSFRTGGANEKLFF.

This clone was observed a handful of times. This sequence joins TRBV5-1 and TRBJ2-4; unclear D gene. From germline, CDR1 is SGHRS and CDR2 YFSETQ. Trimming left V 0 bases short and J 2 bases short, with 9 bases between. The CDR3 spans 15 residues. The DNA of the CDR3 is TGCGCCAGCAGCTTGGCCCCCGGTTCCAAAAACATTCAGTACTTC. Amino acid sequence: CASSLAPGSKNIQYF.

The chain carries TRBV7-9 and TRBJ2-3; 9 bases line up with TRBD2. Germline V gives CDR1 SEHNR, CDR2 FQNEAQ (reference sequence). CDR3 size: 15 residues. The V segment lost 5 bases and the J segment 3 bases; nucleotides outside the gene matches: 6. The CDR3 is CASSRATSGTDTQYF. The CDR3 DNA sequence: TGTGCCAGCAGCCGGGCGACTAGCGGAACAGATACGCAGTATTTT.

This chain links TRBV29-1 with TRBJ2-1, with D perhaps matching TRBD2 (6 bases). The CDR3 is 16 amino acids. V gave up 3 bases and J gave up 0 bases, with 15 bases separating them. Germline V gene data show CDR1 as SQVTM and CDR2 as ANQGSEA. The CDR3 sequence: CSVDGLVGLSYNEQFF. The CDR3 nucleotides are TGCAGCGTTGACGGCCTAGTGGGACTCTCCTACAATGAGCAGTTCTTC.